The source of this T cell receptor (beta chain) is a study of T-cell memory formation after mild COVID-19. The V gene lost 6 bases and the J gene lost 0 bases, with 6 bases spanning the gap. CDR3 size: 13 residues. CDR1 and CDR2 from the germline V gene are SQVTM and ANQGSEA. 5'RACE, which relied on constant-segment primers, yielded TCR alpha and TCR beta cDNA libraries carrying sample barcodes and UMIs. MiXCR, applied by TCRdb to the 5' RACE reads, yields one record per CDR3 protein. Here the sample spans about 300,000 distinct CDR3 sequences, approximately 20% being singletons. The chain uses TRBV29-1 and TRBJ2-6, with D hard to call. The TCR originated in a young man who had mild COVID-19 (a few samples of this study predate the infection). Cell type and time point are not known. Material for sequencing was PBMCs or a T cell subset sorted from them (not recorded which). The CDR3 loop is CSVTNSGANVLTF. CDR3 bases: TGCAGCGTGACCAACTCTGGGGCCAACGTCCTGACTTTC.